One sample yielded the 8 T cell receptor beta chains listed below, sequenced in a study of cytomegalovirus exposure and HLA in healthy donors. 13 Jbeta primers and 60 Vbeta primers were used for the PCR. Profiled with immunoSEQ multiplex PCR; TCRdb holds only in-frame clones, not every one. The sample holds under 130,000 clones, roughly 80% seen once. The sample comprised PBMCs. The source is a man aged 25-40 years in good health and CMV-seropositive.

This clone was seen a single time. DNA for the CDR3: TGTGCCAGCAGCTCTTACCTAGCGGGGAGCTCCTACAATGAGCAGTTCTTC. Residues: CASSSYLAGSSYNEQFF. V and J are TRBV5-8 and TRBJ2-1; TRBD2 matches 9 bases. This CDR3 has 17 amino acids. The trim removed 3 bases at V and 0 bases at J, leaving 7 bases unmatched. The germline gives CDR1 SGHTS, CDR2 YDEGEE.

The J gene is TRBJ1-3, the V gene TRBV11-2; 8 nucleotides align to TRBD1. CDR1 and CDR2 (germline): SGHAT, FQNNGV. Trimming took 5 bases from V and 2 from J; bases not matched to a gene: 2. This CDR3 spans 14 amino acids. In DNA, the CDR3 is TGTGCCAGCAGCGCGGACAGGGCTGGAAACACCATATATTTT. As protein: CASSADRAGNTIYF.

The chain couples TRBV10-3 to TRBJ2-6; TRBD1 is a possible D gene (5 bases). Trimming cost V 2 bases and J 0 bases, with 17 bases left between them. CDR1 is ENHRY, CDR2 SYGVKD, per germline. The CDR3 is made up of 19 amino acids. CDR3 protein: CAISEVPLRGTSGANVLTF. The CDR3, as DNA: TGTGCCATCAGTGAGGTCCCCCTTAGGGGAACCTCTGGGGCCAACGTCCTGACTTTC.

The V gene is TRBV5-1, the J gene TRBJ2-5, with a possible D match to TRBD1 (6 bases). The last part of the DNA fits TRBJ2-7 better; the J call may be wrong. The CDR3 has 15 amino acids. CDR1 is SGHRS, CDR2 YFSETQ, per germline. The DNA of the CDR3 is TGCGCCAGCAGCTTGGGACAGGCCCTGGGCGGCGAGCAGTACTTC. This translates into CASSLGQALGGEQYF.

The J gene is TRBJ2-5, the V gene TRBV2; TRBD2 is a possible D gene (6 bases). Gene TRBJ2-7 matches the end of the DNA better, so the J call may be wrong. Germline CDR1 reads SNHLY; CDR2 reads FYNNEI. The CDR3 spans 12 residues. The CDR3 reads CASSERGYEQYF. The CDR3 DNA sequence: TGTGCCAGCAGTGAGCGGGGTTACGAGCAGTACTTC.

The CDR3 sequence is CASSPTGQPEAFF. The CDR3 bases are TGTGCCAGCAGCCCTACGGGACAGCCCGAAGCTTTCTTT. The rearrangement joins TRBV11-3 to TRBJ1-1, with TRBD1 matching 7 bases. Germline values: CDR1 SGHNT, CDR2 YENEEA. The V and J ends lost 5 bases and 8 bases, in that order; junction bases with no gene match: 8. The CDR3 loop spans 13 amino acids. Full variable domain (outside the CDR3, taken from reference TRBV11-3 and TRBJ1-1): EAGVVQSPRYKIIEKKQPVAFWCNPISGHNTLYWYLQNLGQGPELLIRYENEEAVDDSQLPKDRFSAERLKGVDSTLKIQPAELGDSAVYLCASSPTGQPEAFFGQGTRLTVV.

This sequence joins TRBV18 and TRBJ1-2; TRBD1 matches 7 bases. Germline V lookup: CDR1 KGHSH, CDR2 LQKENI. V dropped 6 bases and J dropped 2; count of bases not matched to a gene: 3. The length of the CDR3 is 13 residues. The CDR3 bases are TGTGCCAGCTCCCCGGACAGGAACTATGGCTACACCTTC. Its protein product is CASSPDRNYGYTF.

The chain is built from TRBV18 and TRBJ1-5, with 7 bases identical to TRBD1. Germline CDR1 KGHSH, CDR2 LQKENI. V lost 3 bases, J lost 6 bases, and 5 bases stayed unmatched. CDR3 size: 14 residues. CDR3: CASSPNRGLQPQHF. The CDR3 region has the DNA TGTGCCAGCTCACCCAACAGGGGACTTCAGCCCCAGCATTTT.